The 9 T cell receptor beta chains below come from one sample, sequenced in a study of cytotoxic CD8 clonotypes in ibrutinib-treated CLL. Here immunoSEQ multiplex PCR was the method, and the copy in TCRdb shows in-frame clones only, minus some. The sample has just over 45,000 clones, around 68% seen once; the top ten hold roughly 13%. Sample: PBMCs, taken after 12 months of ibrutinib treatment. These receptors were collected from a human donor with chronic lymphocytic leukemia.

The genes are TRBV6-5 and TRBJ1-3; D might be TRBD1 (6 bases). V lost 4 bases, J lost 4 bases, and 11 bases lay in between. Per the germline V gene, CDR1 is MNHEY and CDR2 is SVGAGI. The CDR3 contains 14 residues. CDR3 loop: CASSWGPLGNTIYF. The CDR3 DNA sequence: TGTGCCAGCAGTTGGGGGCCCTTGGGAAACACCATATATTTT.

The chain links TRBV5-1 to TRBJ1-2; tentatively, D is TRBD1 (5 bases). This CDR3 comprises 13 residues. Trimming removed 1 base at V and 8 bases at J, with 12 bases between. Germline CDR1 is SGHRS and CDR2 is YFSETQ. CDR3 protein: CASSLQGERGYTF. In DNA form, the CDR3 reads TGCGCCAGCAGCTTGCAAGGGGAGCGCGGCTACACCTTC.

In its sample, this clone was seen a few times. The chain recombines TRBV6-5 with TRBJ1-2, with TRBD1 matching 7 bases. The V gene end was trimmed by 0 bases and the J gene end by 2 bases; junction bases not matched to a gene: 0. The length of the CDR3 is 14 residues. Germline loops: CDR1 MNHEY, CDR2 SVGAGI. CDR3 protein: CASSYSGQNYGYTF. The CDR3 DNA reads TGTGCCAGCAGTTACTCGGGACAGAACTATGGCTACACCTTC.

V and J are TRBV7-3 and TRBJ2-6; maybe TRBD1 (5 bases). The CDR3 has 16 amino acids. Germline values: CDR1 SGHTA, CDR2 FQGTGA. V dropped 5 bases and J dropped 2 bases, with 13 bases sitting between them. The CDR3 region is CASSPPPGTGANVLTF. For the CDR3, the DNA is TGTGCCAGCAGCCCCCCCCCAGGGACTGGGGCCAACGTCCTGACTTTC.

The gene calls are TRBV6-5 and TRBJ2-4; D remains unclear. The germline gives CDR1 MNHEY, CDR2 SVGAGI. V shed 5 bases and J shed 0 bases, with 11 bases lying between them. The CDR3 is 15 residues long. Here the CDR3 reads CASSPRALAKNIQYF. The DNA of the CDR3 is TGTGCCAGCAGTCCCCGGGCGCTAGCCAAAAACATTCAGTACTTC.

J is TRBJ2-1 and V is TRBV2; the D is unclear. Germline V gene data show CDR1 as SNHLY and CDR2 as FYNNEI. V was pared by 8 bases and J by 5 bases, with 16 bases between. CDR3 length: 14 residues. The CDR3 sequence is CASSPSARNNEQFF. CDR3 DNA sequence: TGTGCCAGCTCTCCCTCAGCCCGCAACAATGAGCAGTTCTTC. Variable domain in full (rest from reference TRBV2 and TRBJ2-1): EPEVTQTPSHQVTQMGQEVILRCVPISNHLYFYWYRQILGQKVEFLVSFYNNEISEKSEIFDDQFSVERPDGSNFTLKIRSTKLEDSAMYFCASSPSARNNEQFFGPGTRLTVL.

The J gene is TRBJ1-4, the V gene TRBV5-1; D not resolved. This CDR3 comprises 15 residues. Germline CDR1 and CDR2: SGHRS and YFSETQ. With 4 bases removed from V and 4 bases from J, the gap between germline ends came to 14 bases. DNA for the CDR3: TGCGCCAGCAGCACTATGGAGGGCTATAATGAAAAACTGTTTTTT. Translated: CASSTMEGYNEKLFF. Filled out from reference TRBV5-1 and TRBJ1-4, the complete variable domain reads KAGVTQTPRYLIKTRGQQVTLSCSPISGHRSVSWYQQTPGQGLQFLFEYFSETQRNKGNFPGRFSGRQFSNSRSEMNVSTLELGDSALYLCASSTMEGYNEKLFFGSGTQLSVL.

The chain combines TRBV28 with TRBJ1-6, with D unclear. The CDR3 runs to 16 residues. Trimming stripped 7 bases from V and 0 bases from J, with 13 bases between. CDR1 is MDHEN, CDR2 SYDVKM, per germline. CDR3 DNA sequence: TGTGCCAGCACCGAGACCCTGAGCTCCTATAATTCACCCCTCCACTTT. This encodes CASTETLSSYNSPLHF.

The chain has TRBV6-5 and TRBJ1-6; D uncertain. There are 14 residues in the CDR3. Germline V gene data show CDR1 as MNHEY and CDR2 as SVGAGI. V lost 8 bases and J lost 6, with 14 bases in between. CDR3 protein: CASGTALANSPLHF. CDR3 bases: TGTGCCAGCGGAACAGCTCTGGCTAATTCACCCCTCCACTTT.